This TCR beta chain was captured by sequencing in a study of blood T cell repertoires in COVID-19. For the study at large: Spain, Italy and the United States supplied samples that represented acute and convalescent COVID-19.

TCRdb's table, derived via immunoSEQ multiplex PCR, lists solely in-frame clones and lacks some. Of tens of thousands of clones listed, 70% to 80% are singletons. Sequenced material: peripheral blood. This TCR was recovered from a human donor in a cohort sampled during active COVID-19.

This CDR3 reads CAGRGGISGSPLHF. The CDR3 DNA reads TGTGCCGGAAGAGGGGGCATATCGGGATCACCCCTCCACTTT. V is TRBV6-5 and J is TRBJ1-6; TRBD1 matches at 7 bases. Looked up from germline, CDR1 is MNHEY and CDR2 is SVGAGI. This CDR3 has 14 residues. J gave up 10 bases and V 11 bases, and 14 bases lay outside the gene matches.